Presented here are 17 T cell receptor beta chains from one specimen sequenced in a study of CD8 T cells in Susac syndrome. Random hexamers were used to reverse transcribe 0.5 to 1 ug of RNA. TCRdb independently ran MiXCR on the immunoSEQ multiplex PCR reads; one entry per CDR3 protein. The sample has 120,000 or so distinct CDR3 sequences, around 94% seen once. The sequenced material came from CD8+ T cells from PBMCs. The receptors come from a human donor with Susac syndrome.

The chain is built from TRBV2 and TRBJ2-3, with D perhaps matching TRBD2 (6 bases). V lost 4 bases and J lost 2, with 7 bases in between. Germline CDR1 is SNHLY and CDR2 is FYNNEI. The CDR3 covers 13 residues. Here the CDR3 reads CASSGGVTDTQYF. The DNA of the CDR3 is TGTGCCAGCAGTGGCGGGGTCACAGATACGCAGTATTTT.

This chain uses TRBV5-4 with TRBJ1-1; 7 bases line up with TRBD1. The CDR3 has 14 amino acids. Trimming took 0 bases from V and 5 from J; bases not matched to a gene: 4. The germline V gene has CDR1 SGHNT and CDR2 YYREEE (reference sequence). The CDR3 DNA reads as TGTGCCAGCAGCTTGGCAGGGGGGCGGACTGAAGCTTTCTTT. Translation: CASSLAGGRTEAFF. Variable domain in full (rest from reference TRBV5-4 and TRBJ1-1): ETGVTQSPTHLIKTRGQQVTLRCSSQSGHNTVSWYQQALGQGPQFIFQYYREEENGRGNFPPRFSGLQFPNYSSELNVNALELDDSALYLCASSLAGGRTEAFFGQGTRLTVV.

V and J are TRBV6-5 and TRBJ2-5; 7 bases are a match to TRBD2. In germline, CDR1 is MNHEY, CDR2 SVGAGI. The CDR3 is made up of 13 amino acids. The ends lost 5 bases at V and 3 bases at J; junction bases unmatched: 3. CDR3 DNA: TGTGCCAGCAGTGACGGGAGGAAAGAGACCCAGTACTTC. This translates into CASSDGRKETQYF.

The chain recombines TRBV7-6 with TRBJ1-3, with D tentatively TRBD1 (5 bases). Trimming removed 8 bases from V and 4 bases from J, with 9 bases in between. The germline CDR1 and CDR2 sequences are SGHVS and FNYEAQ. The CDR3 contains 12 residues. CDR3 bases: TGTGCCAGCGGTCCAGGGGGAAACACCATATATTTT. It codes for CASGPGGNTIYF.

This chain connects TRBV15 to TRBJ2-4, with D perhaps TRBD2 (6 bases). In germline, CDR1 is LNHNV, CDR2 YYDKDF (reference sequence). V lost 5 bases and J 9 bases, leaving 20 bases between the germline ends. The CDR3 length is 15 residues. The CDR3 bases are TGTGCCACCAGCGGAAGGAGGGAAACCGACAGCATTCAGTACTTC. Encoded protein: CATSGRRETDSIQYF.

The gene calls are TRBV20-1 and TRBJ2-7; D ambiguous. The CDR3 is made up of 16 amino acids. The V end was cut by 1 base, the J end by 2 bases, with 18 bases between. The V gene's germline CDR1 is DFQATT and CDR2 SNEGSKA (reference sequence). Here the CDR3 reads CSARAGVTPRPYEQYF. The CDR3 nucleotides are TGCAGTGCTAGAGCGGGCGTGACTCCTCGCCCCTACGAGCAGTACTTC.

This clonotype was seen a single time. This sequence joins TRBV12-3 or TRBV12-4 and TRBJ1-1; D perhaps matches TRBD1 (6 bases). The CDR3 sequence is 15 residues long. V lost 5 bases, J lost 0 bases, and 13 bases lay in between. DNA of the CDR3: TGTGCCAGCAGTGTCCTACAGGGTGTGAACACTGAAGCTTTCTTT. This codes for CASSVLQGVNTEAFF.

The genes are TRBV4-3 and TRBJ2-7; TRBD2 matches 11 bases. The V and J ends lost 0 bases and 2 bases, in that order; junction bases with no gene match: 12. The CDR3 has 19 residues. The germline CDR1 and CDR2 sequences are LGHNA and YSLEER. CDR3 sequence reads: CASSQDHGTSGIATYEQYF. CDR3 bases: TGCGCCAGCAGCCAAGATCATGGGACTAGCGGAATCGCAACCTACGAGCAGTACTTC.

This chain uses TRBV30 with TRBJ2-7; D remains ambiguous. The CDR3 consists of 12 residues. V lost 2 bases and J 1 base, leaving 6 bases between the germline ends. Germline CDR1 reads GTSNPN; CDR2 reads SVGIG (reference sequence). CDR3 DNA: TGTGCCTGGAGTCACGGTTCCTACGAGCAGTACTTC. Its protein is CAWSHGSYEQYF.

CDR3 loop: CASSQDTEAFF. CDR3 DNA: TGCGCCAGCAGCCAAGACACTGAAGCTTTCTTT. The chain couples TRBV5-1 to TRBJ1-1; no definite D call. Germline V gene data show CDR1 as SGHRS and CDR2 as YFSETQ. V dropped 4 bases and J dropped 3 bases, with 4 bases sitting between them. The CDR3 extends over 11 amino acids.

This clonotype was seen a single time. The J gene is TRBJ1-2, the V gene TRBV12-3 or TRBV12-4; D is undetermined. This CDR3 is built from 13 residues. V was trimmed by 6 bases and J by 7 bases, leaving 15 bases between them. CDR3 residues: CASSSTDPGGYTF. CDR3 DNA sequence: TGTGCCAGCAGCTCGACGGATCCGGGTGGCTACACCTTC.

The chain recombines TRBV14 with TRBJ2-1, with 14 bases lining up with TRBD2. CDR1 and CDR2 from the germline V gene are SGHDN and FVKESK. The CDR3 is 18 amino acids. J gave up 2 bases and V 3 bases, and 6 bases lay outside the gene matches. The CDR3: CASSQGLAGEGPYNEQFF. In DNA, the CDR3 is TGTGCCAGCAGCCAGGGACTAGCGGGAGAAGGGCCCTACAATGAGCAGTTCTTC.

The rearrangement uses TRBV5-4 and TRBJ1-2; a possible D gene is TRBD1 (5 bases). V gave up 0 bases and J gave up 2 bases, with 8 bases separating them. The length of the CDR3 is 14 residues. The germline V gene has CDR1 SGHNT and CDR2 YYREEE (reference sequence). CDR3 region: CASSLEGQNYGYTF. For the CDR3, the DNA is TGTGCCAGCAGCTTGGAGGGGCAGAACTATGGCTACACCTTC.

V gene TRBV29-1 combines with J gene TRBJ2-5; D perhaps matches TRBD2 (6 bases). This CDR3 spans 15 amino acids. Germline V gene data show CDR1 as SQVTM and CDR2 as ANQGSEA. Trimming shortened V by 1 base and J by 1 base, and 13 bases separated the two germline ends. CDR3 in DNA: TGCAGCGTTGAAGGGGGACTCTTACCCCAAGAGACCCAGTACTTC. It yields the protein CSVEGGLLPQETQYF.

CDR3 sequence reads: CASSQLGGWFF. CDR3 nucleotides: TGTGCCAGCAGCCAACTGGGAGGCTGGTTCTTC. The chain links TRBV4-2 to TRBJ2-1, with D perhaps matching TRBD2 (6 bases). There are 11 residues in the CDR3. Germline V CDR1 and CDR2: LGHNA, YNFKEQ. Trimming left V 2 bases short and J 15 bases short, with 11 bases between.

The chain employs TRBV9 and TRBJ2-7; 11 nucleotides agree with TRBD1. The CDR3 contains 14 residues. The V and J ends lost 0 bases and 5 bases, in that order; junction bases with no gene match: 1. Germline V gene data show CDR1 as SGDLS and CDR2 as YYNGEE. CDR3 in DNA: TGTGCCAGCAGCGTAGGGACAGGGGGCCACGAGCAGTACTTC. Translated: CASSVGTGGHEQYF. The variable domain in full, completed from reference TRBV9 and TRBJ2-7, reads DSGVTQTPKHLITATGQRVTLRCSPRSGDLSVYWYQQSLDQGLQFLIQYYNGEERAKGNILERFSAQQFPDLHSELNLSSLELGDSALYFCASSVGTGGHEQYFGPGTRLTVT.

This sequence joins TRBV3-1 and TRBJ2-7; 9 bases line up with TRBD1. J was trimmed by 6 bases and V by 5 bases; bases with no gene match: 5. This CDR3 is built from 13 residues. Per the germline V gene, CDR1 is LGHDT and CDR2 is YNNKEL (reference sequence). The CDR3 coding sequence is TGTGCCAGCAGCACCGGGACAGGGATCGAGCAGTACTTC. Translating gives CASSTGTGIEQYF.